This T cell receptor (beta chain) was documented in a study of blood T cells in healthy people across ages. Findings of the study overall: Long-lived donors exceeded aged donors in naive CD4+ cells and diversity. Naive and antigen-experienced cells were not separated, limiting conclusive comparison.

Details on this clonotype: Its antigen is as yet unknown.

At least 7 million PBMCs were isolated per sample. Germline-derived CDR1 and CDR2 are SQVTM and ANQGSEA. V lost 7 bases, J lost 7 bases, and 11 bases lay in between. CDR3 length: 11 amino acids. Sample-barcoded 5' priming and a J-beta primer mix drove a second PCR of about 6 to 12 cycles. MiXCR, run by TCRdb on the 5' RACE reads, gives a single entry per CDR3 protein. The profile shows about 930,000 distinct CDR3 sequences, just under 30% of them singletons. This same sample was also part of a study on T cells of mothers and their children.

The receptor comes from a woman aged 40 to 50 in good health. The gene calls are TRBV29-1 and TRBJ2-1, with a tentative D call TRBD2 (6 bases). Sequenced sample: blood. CDR3 DNA: TGCAGCGGAACTAGCCCTAATGAGCAGTTCTTC. It specifies CSGTSPNEQFF.